The 22 T cell receptor beta chains given below trace back to one sample, sequenced in a study of T cell repertoires in cytomegalovirus infection. In TCRdb, the reads were re-called with MiXCR into one record per CDR3 protein. The sample contains tens of thousands of distinct CDR3 sequences, roughly 20% of which appear only once. Their target antigens are unknown. The sequencing sample was made of PBMCs, sequenced either directly or after in vitro stimulation (not recorded which). The source is a human donor in good health (CMV status not recorded). Some clones in this sample may be carry-over from other donors' samples.

About this clonotype: Given a much more abundant clone one base away, this may be a read error. The chain combines TRBV6-5 with TRBJ2-7, with a tentative D call TRBD2 (6 bases). Per germline, CDR1 MNHEY and CDR2 SVGAGI. This CDR3 spans 14 amino acids. Trimming pared 8 bases from V and 7 bases from J, leaving 21 bases between. CDR3: CASSPSGGRGEQYF. The CDR3 region has the DNA TGTGCCAGCTCCCCCAGTGGGGGTCGGGGGGAGCAGTACTTC.

This clonotype occurred many times. The chain uses TRBV11-3 and TRBJ2-1; TRBD2 matches at 9 bases. The CDR3 spans 13 residues. From germline, CDR1 is SGHNT and CDR2 YENEEA. The V and J ends lost 8 bases and 8 bases, in that order; junction bases with no gene match: 7. DNA of the CDR3: TGTGCCAGCTCATGGCGGGGGGGGTATGAGCAGTTCTTC. This gives the protein CASSWRGGYEQFF.

In its sample, this clonotype was seen many times. The chain carries TRBV7-2 and TRBJ2-7; 9 bases line up with TRBD1. Germline V lookup: CDR1 SGHTA, CDR2 FQGNSA. The CDR3 is made up of 15 amino acids. The junction had 10 bases not matched to a gene; V was cut back by 5 bases and J by 5 bases. For the CDR3, the DNA is TGTGCCAGCAGCGTACCGGGACAGGGTTTCGACGAGCAGTACTTC. It specifies CASSVPGQGFDEQYF.

This clonotype was seen many times. J is TRBJ2-3 and V is TRBV4-1; D perhaps matches TRBD2 (6 bases). The germline V and J ends were trimmed by 5 bases and 0 bases, with 15 bases remaining between them. The CDR3 loop spans 16 amino acids. Germline lookup yields CDR1 MGHRA and CDR2 YSYEKL. CDR3 sequence (DNA): TGCGCCAGCAGCGAACCGGGACTTACTAGCACAGATACGCAGTATTTT. This gives the protein CASSEPGLTSTDTQYF.

This clonotype was recorded a few times. V and J are TRBV20-1 and TRBJ2-1, with D possibly being TRBD2 (5 bases). The germline V gene has CDR1 DFQATT and CDR2 SNEGSKA (reference sequence). The CDR3 has 12 amino acids. The V and J ends lost 4 bases and 4 bases respectively, with 8 bases between them. CDR3 coding DNA: TGCAGTGCTACCGGGGTATACAATGAGCAGTTCTTC. Its translation is CSATGVYNEQFF.

There are many counts of this clonotype. DNA of the CDR3: TGTGCCAGCAGCGTAGTGGAGCTCCCCGGGGAGCTGTTTTTT. Translating it yields CASSVVELPGELFF. The gene calls are TRBV9 and TRBJ2-2, with no clear D. The germline V and J ends were trimmed by 0 bases and 6 bases, with 9 bases remaining between them. The CDR3 is 14 residues long. CDR1 and CDR2 (germline): SGDLS, YYNGEE.

This clonotype was counted at least ten times. The J gene is TRBJ2-4, the V gene TRBV7-9, with 9 bases matching TRBD1. The CDR3 runs to 19 residues. Trimming at V came to 4 bases and at J to 6 bases, leaving 19 bases not matched to a gene. Germline V gives CDR1 SEHNR, CDR2 FQNEAQ (reference sequence). This CDR3 reads CASSSARRTGGEFPNIQYF. Written as DNA, the CDR3 is TGTGCCAGCAGCTCGGCCAGACGTACAGGGGGCGAGTTCCCAAACATTCAGTACTTC.

Many counts were recorded for this clonotype. The V call is TRBV7-8, the J call TRBJ2-1; TRBD1 might be the D (5 bases). CDR1 is SGHVS, CDR2 FQNEAQ, per germline. The CDR3 runs to 16 residues. V was cut by 1 base and J by 4 bases, with 14 bases left in between. For the CDR3, the DNA is TGTGCCAGCAGCTTAGAAAGACAGTTAGTGTACAATGAGCAGTTCTTC. Its protein product is CASSLERQLVYNEQFF.

The V gene is TRBV7-9, the J gene TRBJ2-6; D gene unclear. Trimming pared 4 bases from V and 0 bases from J, leaving 19 bases between. This CDR3 spans 19 amino acids. CDR1 and CDR2 from the germline V gene are SEHNR and FQNEAQ (reference sequence). The DNA of the CDR3 is TGTGCCAGCAGCTCTCGATACCCGAACGGTTCCTCTGGGGCCAACGTCCTGACTTTC. Translating it yields CASSSRYPNGSSGANVLTF.

There are many counts of this clonotype. The chain joins TRBV7-6 to TRBJ1-2; no clear D gene. Germline V gene sequence: CDR1 SGHVS, CDR2 FNYEAQ. The V gene lost 1 base and the J gene lost 3 bases, with 12 bases spanning the gap. This CDR3 is 15 amino acids long. CDR3 nucleotide sequence: TGTGCCAGCAGCTTAGATCACAGAGCCTACTATGGCTACACCTTC. It translates to CASSLDHRAYYGYTF.

V usage is TRBV20-1 and J usage is TRBJ2-3; 8 bases line up with TRBD2. The trim removed 0 bases at V and 5 bases at J, leaving 10 bases unmatched. The CDR3 runs 16 residues. Germline CDR1 is DFQATT and CDR2 is SNEGSKA (reference sequence). This chain's CDR3 is CSARDGSFSGEDTQYF. Here the CDR3 DNA reads TGCAGTGCTAGAGATGGGTCTTTTAGCGGGGAAGATACGCAGTATTTT.

The chain carries TRBV9 and TRBJ2-1; no clear D gene. This CDR3 is 13 amino acids long. Germline assignment: CDR1 SGDLS and CDR2 YYNGEE. V dropped 3 bases and J dropped 10 bases, with 14 bases sitting between them. The CDR3 is CASSGTAAAEQFF. The DNA for the CDR3 is TGTGCCAGCAGCGGGACGGCGGCGGCGGAGCAGTTCTTC.

This clonotype was detected many times. V usage is TRBV11-2 and J usage is TRBJ2-1; a possible D gene is TRBD1 (5 bases). V gave up 5 bases and J gave up 0 bases, with 11 bases separating them. The germline V gene encodes CDR1 SGHAT and CDR2 FQNNGV. The CDR3 is 15 amino acids. CDR3 amino acids: CASSLGAGSYNEQFF. DNA of the CDR3: TGTGCCAGCAGCCTTGGGGCAGGCTCCTACAATGAGCAGTTCTTC.

The J gene is TRBJ2-1, the V gene TRBV15, with D maybe TRBD1 (6 bases). Germline V gene data show CDR1 as LNHNV and CDR2 as YYDKDF (reference sequence). Trimming removed 6 bases at V and 7 bases at J, with 16 bases between. The CDR3 runs 14 residues. CDR3 in amino acids: CATRFWGPTNEQFF. The CDR3 region has the DNA TGTGCCACCAGGTTCTGGGGGCCGACTAATGAGCAGTTCTTC.

This clonotype has more than one count but fewer than ten. This chain uses TRBV18 with TRBJ1-5, with 7 bases aligning to TRBD1. V was clipped by 2 bases and J by 2 bases; unmatched bases: 6. CDR1 is KGHSH, CDR2 LQKENI, per germline. The CDR3 is 16 residues long. CDR3 DNA sequence: TGTGCCAGCTCACCAGAAGGGGGCGCGGGCAATCAGCCCCAGCATTTT. Amino acids: CASSPEGGAGNQPQHF.

The chain joins TRBV29-1 to TRBJ2-1; TRBD2 agrees at 9 bases. Germline trimming cut 3 bases from V and 0 bases from J; bases unmatched to any gene: 3. Per the germline V gene, CDR1 is SQVTM and CDR2 is ANQGSEA. The CDR3 loop spans 15 amino acids. DNA for the CDR3: TGCAGCGTTGAGAGCGGGAGGCCCTCCTACAATGAGCAGTTCTTC. It is translated as CSVESGRPSYNEQFF.

This clonotype has at least ten counts. The V gene is TRBV20-1, the J gene TRBJ2-1, with 11 nucleotides matching TRBD2. There are 15 residues in the CDR3. The germline CDR1 and CDR2 sequences are DFQATT and SNEGSKA (reference sequence). After removal of 0 bases from V and 7 bases from J, the junction contained 5 bases not matched to a gene. The CDR3 loop reads CSARDPTSGSNEQFF. The CDR3, as DNA: TGCAGTGCTAGAGATCCCACTAGCGGGAGTAATGAGCAGTTCTTC.

This chain uses TRBV18 with TRBJ2-7; 7 nucleotides align to TRBD1. Trimming removed 3 bases from V and 0 bases from J; junction bases left unmatched: 2. The length of the CDR3 is 14 residues. Per germline, CDR1 KGHSH and CDR2 LQKENI. The CDR3 protein is CASSPRGTSYEQYF. CDR3 bases: TGTGCCAGCTCACCCAGGGGGACCTCCTACGAGCAGTACTTC.

As regards this clonotype: One junction end disagrees with the germline gene, perhaps due to a read error. The chain uses TRBV11-2 and TRBJ2-1; D ambiguous. The germline V gene has CDR1 SGHAT and CDR2 FQNNGV. This CDR3 spans 14 amino acids. The CDR3: CASSLSGSNNEQFF. The CDR3 DNA is TGTGCCAGCAGCTTATCGGGCTCCAACAATGAGCAGTTCTTC.

The rearrangement joins TRBV9 to TRBJ1-3; 7 bases agree with TRBD1. The trim removed 4 bases at V and 4 bases at J, leaving 2 bases unmatched. This CDR3 contains 13 residues. Germline CDR1 is SGDLS and CDR2 is YYNGEE. The CDR3 is CASSKGAGNTIYF. The CDR3 DNA follows: TGTGCCAGCAGCAAGGGGGCCGGAAACACCATATATTTT.

The sample holds a few counts of this clonotype. The genes are TRBV11-2 and TRBJ2-1, with 7 positions matching TRBD2. V lost 6 bases, J lost 6 bases, and 11 bases stayed unmatched. Germline CDR1 is SGHAT and CDR2 is FQNNGV. The CDR3 loop spans 15 amino acids. CDR3 DNA: TGTGCCAGCAGAACGGGGAGGGGAGCGGTCAATGAGCAGTTCTTC. This sequence encodes CASRTGRGAVNEQFF.

This clonotype was seen a handful of times. The rearrangement uses TRBV11-2 and TRBJ2-1; 10 bases fit TRBD2. The CDR3 runs to 18 residues. Trimming took 1 base from V and 5 from J; bases not matched to a gene: 11. CDR1 is SGHAT and CDR2 is FQNNGV in the germline V gene. This CDR3 reads CASSLAGRLAGVHNEQFF. CDR3 nucleotide sequence: TGTGCCAGCAGCTTAGCTGGACGTCTAGCGGGAGTACACAATGAGCAGTTCTTC.